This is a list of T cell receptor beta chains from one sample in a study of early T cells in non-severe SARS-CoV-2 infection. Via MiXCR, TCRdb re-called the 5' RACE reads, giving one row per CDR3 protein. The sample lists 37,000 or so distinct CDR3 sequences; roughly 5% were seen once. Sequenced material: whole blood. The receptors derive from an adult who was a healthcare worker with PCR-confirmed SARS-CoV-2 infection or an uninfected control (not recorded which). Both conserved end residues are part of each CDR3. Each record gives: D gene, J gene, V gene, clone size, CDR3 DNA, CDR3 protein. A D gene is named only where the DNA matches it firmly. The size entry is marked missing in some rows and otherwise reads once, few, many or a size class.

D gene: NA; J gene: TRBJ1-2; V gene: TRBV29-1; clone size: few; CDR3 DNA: TGCAGCGTTGAAAGACGGGTGGCAAACTATGGCTACACCTTC; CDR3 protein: CSVERRVANYGYTF
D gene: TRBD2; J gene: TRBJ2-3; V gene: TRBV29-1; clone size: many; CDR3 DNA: TGCAGCGGTACTAGCGGGGGCACAGATACGCAGTATTTT; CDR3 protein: CSGTSGGTDTQYF
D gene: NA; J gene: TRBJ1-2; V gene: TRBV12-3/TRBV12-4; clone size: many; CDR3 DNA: TGTGCCAGCAGTTTATACAGCTTTAATGGCTACACCTTC; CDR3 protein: CASSLYSFNGYTF
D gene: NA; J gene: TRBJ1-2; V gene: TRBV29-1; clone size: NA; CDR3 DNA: TGCAGCGTTCAGGGTACCAACTATGGCTACACCTTC; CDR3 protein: CSVQGTNYGYTF
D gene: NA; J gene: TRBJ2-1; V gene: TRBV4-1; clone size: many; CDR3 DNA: TGCGCCAGCAGCCAAGCAGAATCAAACAATGAGCAGTTCTTC; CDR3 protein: CASSQAESNNEQFF
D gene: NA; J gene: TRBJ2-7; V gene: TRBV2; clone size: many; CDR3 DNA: TGTGCCAGCAGTGGGACGGCCTACGAGCAGTACTTC; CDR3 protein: CASSGTAYEQYF
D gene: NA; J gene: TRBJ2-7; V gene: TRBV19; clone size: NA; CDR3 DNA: TGTGCCAGTAGTCGACTCGGGACCTACGAGCAGTACTTC; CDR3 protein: CASSRLGTYEQYF
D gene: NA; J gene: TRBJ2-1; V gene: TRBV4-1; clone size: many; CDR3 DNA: TGCGCCAGCAGCTTGGGGACTCACTCCTACAATGAGCAGTTCTTC; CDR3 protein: CASSLGTHSYNEQFF
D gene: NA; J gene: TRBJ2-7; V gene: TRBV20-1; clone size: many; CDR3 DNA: TGCAGTGCCCCGGACAGTTTAACGCGCTACGAGCAGTACTTC; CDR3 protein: CSAPDSLTRYEQYF
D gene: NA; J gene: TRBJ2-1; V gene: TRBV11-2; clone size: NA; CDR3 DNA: TGTGCCAGCGGAAAGGGGTACAATGAGCAGTTCTTC; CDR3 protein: CASGKGYNEQFF
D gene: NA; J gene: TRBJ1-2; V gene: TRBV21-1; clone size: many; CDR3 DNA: TGTGCCAGCAGCAAATTGGGGACAGTCTATGGCTACACCTTC; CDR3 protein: CASSKLGTVYGYTF
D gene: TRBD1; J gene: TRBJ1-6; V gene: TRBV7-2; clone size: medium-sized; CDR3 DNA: TGTGCCAGCAGCTTAGGAGGCAGGGGGCGCCCTTCACCCCTCCACTTT; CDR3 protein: CASSLGGRGRPSPLHF
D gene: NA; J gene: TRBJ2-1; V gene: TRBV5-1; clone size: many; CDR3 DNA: TGCGCCAGCAGCCCGGATCTTGGGGCAGCCAATGAGCAGTTCTTC; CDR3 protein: CASSPDLGAANEQFF
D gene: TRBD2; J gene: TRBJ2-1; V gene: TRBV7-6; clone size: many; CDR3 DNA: TGTGCCATACTAGCGGGGGGACCATCCTACAATGAGCAGTTCTTC; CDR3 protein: CAILAGGPSYNEQFF
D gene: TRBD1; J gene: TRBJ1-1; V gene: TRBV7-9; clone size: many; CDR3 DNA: TGTGCCAGCAGCCCTTGGGCAGGGGGGACGAACACTGAAGCTTTCTTT; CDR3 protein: CASSPWAGGTNTEAFF
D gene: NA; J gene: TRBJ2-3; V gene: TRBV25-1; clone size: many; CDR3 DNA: TGTGCCAGCAGTCATCCTACGAAATTCACAGATACGCAGTATTTT; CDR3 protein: CASSHPTKFTDTQYF